This TCR beta chain is from a study of T cell changes during pregnancy in multiple sclerosis. This clone was seen a single time. There are 15 residues in the CDR3. CDR1 and CDR2 from the germline V gene are SEHNR and FQNEAQ (reference sequence). V lost 1 base to trimming and J lost 8 bases, with 12 bases between them. Profiled with immunoSEQ multiplex PCR; TCRdb holds only in-frame clones, not every one. The table lists more than 35,000 clones, 85% to 90% of them singletons. The input for sequencing was CD4+ T cells from peripheral blood mononuclear cells, taken before pregnancy. The chain employs TRBV7-9 and TRBJ1-6; tentative D call: TRBD1 (5 bases). The sequence derives from a female donor with multiple sclerosis, enrolled in a pregnancy study. Here the CDR3 DNA reads TGTGCCAGCAGCTTAGGTGGGGGGTCCTATTCACCCCTCCACTTT. It encodes CASSLGGGSYSPLHF.